This TCR beta chain was found in a study of T cell responses to AZD1222 COVID-19 vaccine. The study, taken as a whole, reports: Compared with day 0, the breadth and depth of the Spike-specific TCR repertoire rose significantly after two doses of AZD1222. Among the donors, most were white British and more were female, and clonal diversity was possibly underestimated.

V lost 4 bases, J lost 9 bases, and 25 bases lay in between. The CDR3 consists of 17 residues. The germline V gene encodes CDR1 LGHDT and CDR2 YNNKEL (reference sequence). On this clone itself: Its antigen is unknown.

Here immunoSEQ multiplex PCR was the method, and the copy in TCRdb shows in-frame clones only, minus some. This table has about 120,000 clones, 90% to 95% appearing once. The source of this sequence is an adult in good health. Material: peripheral blood, obtained on day 0 of AZD1222 vaccination. The chain recombines TRBV3-1 (or the pseudogene TRBV3-2) with TRBJ1-5; D is perhaps TRBD1 (5 bases). The CDR3 spells CASSPPKPGTPGVPQHF. The CDR3 DNA reads as TGTGCCAGCAGCCCTCCTAAGCCCGGGACGCCGGGGGTGCCCCAGCATTTT.